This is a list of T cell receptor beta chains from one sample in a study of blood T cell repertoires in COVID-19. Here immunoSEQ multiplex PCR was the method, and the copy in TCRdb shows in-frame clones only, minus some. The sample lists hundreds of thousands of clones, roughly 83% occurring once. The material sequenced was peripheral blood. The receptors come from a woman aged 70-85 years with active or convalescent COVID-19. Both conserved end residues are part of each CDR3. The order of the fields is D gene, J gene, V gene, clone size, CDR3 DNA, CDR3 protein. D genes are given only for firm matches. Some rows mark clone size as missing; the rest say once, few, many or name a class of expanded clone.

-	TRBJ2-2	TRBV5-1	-	TGCGCCAGCGCCCCCCTGGACAGTAACACCGGGGAGCTGTTTTTT	CASAPLDSNTGELFF
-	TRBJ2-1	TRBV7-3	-	TGTGCCAGCAGCCCCATCGGGGGATACAATGAGCAGTTCTTC	CASSPIGGYNEQFF
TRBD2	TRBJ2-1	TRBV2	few	TGTGCCAGCAGTGGATATAGCGGGCCCTACAATGAGCAGTTCTTC	CASSGYSGPYNEQFF
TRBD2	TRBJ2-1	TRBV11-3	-	TGTGCCAGCAGCTTAGCTGCGGGGGGGCCGTACGAGCAGTTCTTC	CASSLAAGGPYEQFF
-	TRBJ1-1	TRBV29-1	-	TGCAGCGTGGGGGCTACAGGGCAAGCTGAAGCTTTCTTT	CSVGATGQAEAFF
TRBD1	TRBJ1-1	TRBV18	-	TGTGCCAGCTCCCCAACAGGGGTGGGCACTGAAGCTTTCTTT	CASSPTGVGTEAFF
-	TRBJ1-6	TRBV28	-	TGTGCCAGCAGTTTGGGCGCCCGAGGGAGATCACCCCTCCACTTT	CASSLGARGRSPLHF
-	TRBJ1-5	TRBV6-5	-	TGTGCCAGCACATACGGTCCGAAGCCCCAGCATTTT	CASTYGPKPQHF
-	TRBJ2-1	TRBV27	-	TGTGCCAGCAGTTTAAGCGGACAGTCGAATGAGCAGTTCTTC	CASSLSGQSNEQFF
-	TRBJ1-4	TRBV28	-	TGTGCCAGCATCAGAGGGGGGGGCGGTGAAAAACTGTTTTTT	CASIRGGGGEKLFF
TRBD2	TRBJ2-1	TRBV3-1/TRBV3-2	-	TGTGCCAGCAGCCAAGTAGGTGGGCGCAGCGGGGGGGCAGGTGAGCAGTTCTTC	CASSQVGGRSGGAGEQFF
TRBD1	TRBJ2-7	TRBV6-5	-	TGTGCCAGCAGTTACGCGCAGGGGGCTTCCTACGAGCAGTACTTC	CASSYAQGASYEQYF
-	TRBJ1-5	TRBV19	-	TGTGCCAGTAGTATACTCGAGGATGGGCAGCCCCAGCATTTT	CASSILEDGQPQHF
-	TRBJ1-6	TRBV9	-	TGTGCCAGCAGCGTAGCGGGAAGTTATAATTCACCCCTCCACTTT	CASSVAGSYNSPLHF
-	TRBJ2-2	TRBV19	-	TGTGCCAGTAGTACCCCGGGTCGAACCGGGGAGCTGTTTTTT	CASSTPGRTGELFF
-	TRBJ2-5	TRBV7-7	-	TGTGCTAGCAGCTCAAACAAGGAGACCCAGTACTTC	CASSSNKETQYF
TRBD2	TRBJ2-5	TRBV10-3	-	TGTGCCATCAGGGCGGGAGCGGGAGAGACCCAGTACTTC	CAIRAGAGETQYF
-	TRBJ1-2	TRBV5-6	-	TGTGCCAGCAGCTTGGCGCAGGAAAGACCCCTCTATGGCTACACCTTC	CASSLAQERPLYGYTF
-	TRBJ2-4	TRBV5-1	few	TGCGCCAGCAGCTTGGAGGTGGGGAGCATTCAGTACTTC	CASSLEVGSIQYF
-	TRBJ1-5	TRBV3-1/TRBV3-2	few	TGTGCCAGCAGCCTGGCAGGGGGCAATCAGCCCCAGCATTTT	CASSLAGGNQPQHF
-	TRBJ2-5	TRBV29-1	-	TGCAGCGTTGCGGGGGTCTGGGAGACCCAGTACTTC	CSVAGVWETQYF
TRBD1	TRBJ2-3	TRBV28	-	TGTGCCAGCACAGGGGGCTGGCGGGGCACAGATACGCAGTATTTT	CASTGGWRGTDTQYF
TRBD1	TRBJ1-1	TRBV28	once	TGTGCCAGCATTGCAGGGGGGAACACTGAAGCTTTCTTT	CASIAGGNTEAFF
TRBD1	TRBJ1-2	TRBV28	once	TGTGCCAGCAGTTTATCCCCCGGGACAGACTATGGCTACACCTTC	CASSLSPGTDYGYTF
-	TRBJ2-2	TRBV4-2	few	TGTGCCAGCAGCCTATCCCCAGTGGCGGAGGGGCTGGTCGGGGAGCTGTTTTTT	CASSLSPVAEGLVGELFF
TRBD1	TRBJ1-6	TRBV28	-	TGTGCCAGCAGTCCACAGGACAGGGATAATTCACCCCTCCACTTT	CASSPQDRDNSPLHF
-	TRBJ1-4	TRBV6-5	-	TGTGCCACCTCACTAGTCGGCGGAACTAATGAAAAACTGTTTTTT	CATSLVGGTNEKLFF
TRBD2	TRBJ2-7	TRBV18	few	TGTGCCAGCTCACCACCGGGACTAGCCTACGAGCAGTACTTC	CASSPPGLAYEQYF
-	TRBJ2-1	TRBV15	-	TGTGCCACCAGCAGAGGGGAGTTCAGTGAGCAGTTCTTC	CATSRGEFSEQFF
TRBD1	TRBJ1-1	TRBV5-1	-	TGCGCCAGCAGCCGGACAGGGGGCGAATGGACTGAAGCTTTCTTT	CASSRTGGEWTEAFF
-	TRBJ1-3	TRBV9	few	TGTGCCAGCAGCCCCGGCGGAGGAAACACCATATATTTT	CASSPGGGNTIYF
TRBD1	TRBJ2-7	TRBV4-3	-	TGCGCCAGCAGCCAAGGCCGACAGGGATACGAGCAGTACTTC	CASSQGRQGYEQYF
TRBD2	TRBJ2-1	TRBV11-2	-	TGTGCCAGCAGCTTACAAGCGGGGGGCTACAATGAGCAGTTCTTC	CASSLQAGGYNEQFF
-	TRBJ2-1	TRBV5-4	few	TGTGCCAGCAGCTTGGGGGGACTCCAGACTTACAATGAGCAGTTCTTC	CASSLGGLQTYNEQFF
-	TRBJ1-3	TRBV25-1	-	TGTGCCAGCAGCCCCGGTGGAAACACCATATATTTT	CASSPGGNTIYF
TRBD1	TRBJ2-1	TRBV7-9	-	TGTGCCACCAACCCAGGGGGCAATGAGCAGTTCTTC	CATNPGGNEQFF
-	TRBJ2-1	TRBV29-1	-	TGCAGCGTTTACAGTTACAATGAGCAGTTCTTC	CSVYSYNEQFF
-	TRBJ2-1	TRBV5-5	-	TGTGCCAGCAGCTTGGAGCAGGGGGGATACAATGAGCAGTTCTTC	CASSLEQGGYNEQFF
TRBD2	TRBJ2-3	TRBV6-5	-	TGTGCCAGCAGTTACTCGGGCGGGAGCAGGACAGATACGCAGTATTTT	CASSYSGGSRTDTQYF
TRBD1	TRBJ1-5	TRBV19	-	TGTGCCAGTACTCCTACGCAGGGGGGAACGTATCAGCCCCAGCATTTT	CASTPTQGGTYQPQHF
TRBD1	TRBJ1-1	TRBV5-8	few	TGTGCCAGCAGCTTAGGGACAGCCTTGAACACTGAAGCTTTCTTT	CASSLGTALNTEAFF
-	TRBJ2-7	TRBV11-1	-	TGTGCCAGCAGCTTGGGCGTGGCCCCCTACGAGCAGTACTTC	CASSLGVAPYEQYF
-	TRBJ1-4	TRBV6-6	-	TGTGCCAGCAGTTACAACCAGGGGTCTGAAAAACTGTTTTTT	CASSYNQGSEKLFF
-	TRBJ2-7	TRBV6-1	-	TGTGCCAGCAGTGAACTCCCCAGTCGGGGTTATCCCGCGTACGAGCAGTACTTC	CASSELPSRGYPAYEQYF
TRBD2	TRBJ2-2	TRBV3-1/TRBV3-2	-	TGTGCCAGCAGCCAAGAGGGAGGGACCGGCAACACCGGGGAGCTGTTTTTT	CASSQEGGTGNTGELFF
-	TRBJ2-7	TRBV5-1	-	TGCGCCAGCAGCTTGGCTCGGGTCGGCGAGCAGTACTTC	CASSLARVGEQYF
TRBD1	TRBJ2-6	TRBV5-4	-	TGTGCCAGCGGGACAGGGGGCGCTGGGGCCAACGTCCTGACTTTC	CASGTGGAGANVLTF
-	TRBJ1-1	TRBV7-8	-	TGTGCCAGCAGCCCCCTCTGGGGGGGGGCATGGAACACTGAAGCTTTCTTT	CASSPLWGGAWNTEAFF
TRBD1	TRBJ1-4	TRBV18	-	TGTGCCAGCTCACTTGGGGACAGTAATGAAAAACTGTTTTTT	CASSLGDSNEKLFF
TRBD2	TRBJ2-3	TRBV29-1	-	TGCAGCGTCCGGGGGGGGATCGCAGATACGCAGTATTTT	CSVRGGIADTQYF
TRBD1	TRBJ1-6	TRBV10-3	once	TGTGCCACCCAAGACAGGGATAATTCACCCCTCCACTTT	CATQDRDNSPLHF
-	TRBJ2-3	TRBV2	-	TGTGCCAGCAGTGCCTCCACCTACAGGGCAGATACGCAGTATTTT	CASSASTYRADTQYF
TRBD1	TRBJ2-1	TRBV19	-	TGTGCCAGTAGGCGTCTAACAGGGGGTAATGAGCAGTTCTTC	CASRRLTGGNEQFF
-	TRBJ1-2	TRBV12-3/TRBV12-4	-	TGTGCCAGCGGCACTAACTATGGCTACACCTTC	CASGTNYGYTF
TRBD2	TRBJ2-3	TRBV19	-	TGTGCCAGTAGTCTCCTCCGGGGGAGGGCCACAGATACGCAGTATTTT	CASSLLRGRATDTQYF
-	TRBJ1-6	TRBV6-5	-	TGTGCCAGCAGAACGGGGGATTCACCCCTCCACTTT	CASRTGDSPLHF
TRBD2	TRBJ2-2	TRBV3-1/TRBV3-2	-	TGTGCCAGCAGCCGCCGACTAGCGGGAGGTGCCGGGGAGCTGTTTTTT	CASSRRLAGGAGELFF
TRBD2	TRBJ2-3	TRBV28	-	TGTGCCAGCAGTGGGACTACCGGCACAGATACGCAGTATTTT	CASSGTTGTDTQYF
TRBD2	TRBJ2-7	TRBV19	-	TGTGCCAGTAGCTTCGGGACTAGCGGGACCTACGAGCAGTACTTC	CASSFGTSGTYEQYF